Each of the 18 T cell receptor beta chains below was sequenced from the same sample in a study of blood T cell repertoires in COVID-19. The assay was immunoSEQ multiplex PCR, and TCRdb's table has in-frame clones only and misses some. The sample consists of 210,000 or so clones, around 84% of them appearing once. Material: PBMCs or T cells enriched from blood (not recorded which). These receptors were taken from a woman aged 40 to 50 with acute COVID-19.

The rearrangement joins TRBV12-3 or TRBV12-4 to TRBJ1-6; a weak D match, TRBD1 (5 bases). The V gene lost 4 bases and the J gene lost 7 bases, with 8 bases spanning the gap. The CDR3 runs 13 residues. The DNA for the CDR3 is TGTGCCAGCAGTTCGTACAGGAATTCACCCCTCCACTTT. Translation: CASSSYRNSPLHF.

CDR3 in DNA: TGTGCCAGCACTCTACAGGGGCCCCCCTCTGGCTACACCTTC. Its translation: CASTLQGPPSGYTF. The genes are TRBV5-4 and TRBJ1-2; 7 positions agree with TRBD1. CDR3 length equals 14 residues. V was pared by 6 bases and J by 7 bases, with 12 bases of the junction left unmatched. Germline V gene sequence: CDR1 SGHNT, CDR2 YYREEE (reference sequence). The full variable domain, in which reference TRBV5-4 and TRBJ1-2 provide the parts outside the CDR3, is ETGVTQSPTHLIKTRGQQVTLRCSSQSGHNTVSWYQQALGQGPQFIFQYYREEENGRGNFPPRFSGLQFPNYSSELNVNALELDDSALYLCASTLQGPPSGYTFGSGTRLTVV.

The chain links TRBV5-1 to TRBJ2-4, with TRBD2 identical over 10 bases. Germline loops: CDR1 SGHRS, CDR2 YFSETQ. The J segment lost 3 bases and the V segment lost 1 base, leaving 10 bases of the junction unmatched. The CDR3 contains 18 residues. CDR3 region: CASSLSLAGVSVKNIQYF. The CDR3, as DNA: TGCGCCAGCAGCTTGTCTCTAGCGGGAGTATCTGTCAAAAACATTCAGTACTTC.

The genes are TRBV6-1 and TRBJ2-7; 10 bases map to TRBD1. With 2 bases clipped from V and 1 base from J, the junction kept 5 bases outside the gene matches. Germline CDR1 reads MNHNS; CDR2 reads SASEGT. The CDR3 extends over 16 amino acids. The CDR3 here is CASSESLGQGSYEQYF. The DNA for the CDR3 is TGTGCCAGCAGTGAATCCTTGGGACAGGGGTCCTACGAGCAGTACTTC.

The chain combines TRBV6-6 with TRBJ2-7; D possibly corresponds to TRBD2 (5 bases). Trimming took 11 bases from V and 0 from J, leaving 14 bases between them. Germline CDR1 reads MNHNY; CDR2 reads SVGAGI (reference sequence). The CDR3 is 13 residues long. CDR3 bases: TGTGCCGGAGGAGACCCTATCTCCTACGAGCAGTACTTC. Residues: CAGGDPISYEQYF.

CDR3 loop: CASSPPGGDEQFF. CDR3 nucleotide sequence: TGCGCCAGCAGCCCCCCAGGGGGCGATGAGCAGTTCTTC. The J gene is TRBJ2-1, the V gene TRBV4-3, with 8 bases identical to TRBD1. Germline V gene lookup returns CDR1 LGHNA and CDR2 YSLEER. The CDR3 runs to 13 residues. Unmatched junction bases numbered 4, after V lost 4 bases and J lost 8 bases.

V is TRBV19 and J is TRBJ1-1; D is undetermined. V shed 5 bases and J shed 0 bases, with 16 bases lying between them. Germline assignment: CDR1 LNHDA and CDR2 SQIVND (reference sequence). This CDR3 contains 16 residues. CDR3 in DNA: TGTGCCAGTAGTTCCCCGGGAGGGTCGTTGAACACTGAAGCTTTCTTT. Protein: CASSSPGGSLNTEAFF.

This chain uses TRBV6-5 with TRBJ1-1, with D hard to call. Trimming removed 0 bases from V and 4 bases from J, with 12 bases in between. CDR3 size: 15 residues. Per germline, CDR1 MNHEY and CDR2 SVGAGI. The CDR3 here is CASSYSRGSGTEAFF. The CDR3 DNA is TGTGCCAGCAGTTACTCTCGGGGAAGTGGCACTGAAGCTTTCTTT.

The V call is TRBV7-8, the J call TRBJ2-2; 10 nucleotides align to TRBD2. The CDR3 has 16 residues. The ends lost 3 bases at V and 4 bases at J; junction bases unmatched: 5. Looked up from germline, CDR1 is SGHVS and CDR2 is FQNEAQ. The CDR3 DNA reads TGTGCCAGCAGCTTGGCTAGCGGGAGTGTCACCGGGGAGCTGTTTTTT. Translating gives CASSLASGSVTGELFF.

The genes are TRBV5-1 and TRBJ1-1; TRBD1 matches 8 bases. Trimming at V came to 6 bases and at J to 1 base, leaving 5 bases not matched to a gene. The CDR3 runs 14 residues. Germline assignment: CDR1 SGHRS and CDR2 YFSETQ. This CDR3 reads CASNWTGQNTEAFF. The CDR3 DNA reads TGCGCCAGCAACTGGACAGGGCAGAACACTGAAGCTTTCTTT.

This chain links TRBV5-4 with TRBJ2-5, with 12 bases matching TRBD1. The CDR3 extends over 15 amino acids. From germline, CDR1 is SGHNT and CDR2 YYREEE (reference sequence). J lost 5 bases, V lost 5 bases, and 7 bases had no gene match. CDR3 region: CASSKGTGGTETQYF. In nucleotides, the CDR3 is TGTGCCAGCAGTAAGGGGACAGGGGGCACTGAGACCCAGTACTTC.

CDR3 residues: CAWTRQVFPNNEQFF. CDR3 sequence (DNA): TGTGCCTGGACCCGACAGGTCTTTCCGAACAATGAGCAGTTCTTC. This chain links TRBV30 with TRBJ2-1; D is perhaps TRBD1 (6 bases). V shed 4 bases and J shed 5 bases, with 18 bases lying between them. The CDR3 length is 15 residues. The germline gives CDR1 GTSNPN, CDR2 SVGIG (reference sequence).

The chain uses TRBV11-2 and TRBJ2-7, with D possibly matching TRBD1 (7 bases). V lost 5 bases and J 7 bases, leaving 15 bases between the germline ends. This CDR3 spans 13 amino acids. Germline assignment: CDR1 SGHAT and CDR2 FQNNGV. CDR3 in amino acids: CASSLGGTAEQYF. In DNA form, the CDR3 reads TGTGCCAGCAGCCTAGGGGGGACAGCGGAGCAGTACTTC.

The chain links TRBV5-1 to TRBJ1-2, with D maybe TRBD1 (6 bases). Trimming took off 4 bases at V and 7 bases at J, with 14 bases between the two ends. Germline CDR1 reads SGHRS; CDR2 reads YFSETQ. The CDR3 is 13 amino acids. CDR3 in amino acids: CASSVLQGGGYTF. The CDR3 nucleotides read TGCGCCAGCAGCGTCTTACAGGGTGGTGGCTACACCTTC.

The V call is TRBV5-1, the J call TRBJ2-1; 11 nucleotides align to TRBD1. This CDR3 region has 16 residues. Trimming took 3 bases from V and 5 from J; bases not matched to a gene: 7. Germline V gives CDR1 SGHRS, CDR2 YFSETQ. CDR3 sequence: CASSSARDRGNNEQFF. For the CDR3, the DNA is TGCGCCAGCAGCTCGGCCCGGGACAGGGGGAACAATGAGCAGTTCTTC.

This clone was counted between two and nine times. The chain combines TRBV18 with TRBJ2-7; TRBD2 aligns across 10 bases. J lost 0 bases, V lost 2 bases, and 7 bases had no gene match. CDR1 and CDR2 (germline): KGHSH, LQKENI. The CDR3 has 17 residues. For the CDR3, the DNA is TGTGCCAGCTCACCATCTAGCGGGGGCGTTAGCTCCTACGAGCAGTACTTC. Its translation: CASSPSSGGVSSYEQYF.

The count of this clone is one. V usage is TRBV6-6 and J usage is TRBJ2-2; 7 bases align to TRBD1. Germline trimming cut 5 bases from V and 4 bases from J; bases unmatched to any gene: 1. The CDR3 contains 13 residues. Germline CDR1 MNHNY, CDR2 SVGAGI (reference sequence). The CDR3 protein is CASSRGLTGELFF. DNA for the CDR3: TGTGCCAGCAGTAGGGGGCTCACCGGGGAGCTGTTTTTT.

Turning to this clone: One end of the junction varies from germline; a read error may be responsible. The chain carries TRBV5-1 and TRBJ2-2; possibly TRBD1 or TRBD2 for D (7 bases each). Germline values: CDR1 SGHRS, CDR2 YFSETQ. The CDR3 contains 15 residues. The DNA of the CDR3 is TGCGCCCGCAGGGGGGGGATTGCGAACACCGGGGAGCTGTTTTTT. This translates into CARRGGIANTGELFF. Based on the CDR3 plus reference TRBV5-1 and TRBJ2-2, the full variable domain is KAGVTQTPRYLIKTRGQQVTLSCSPISGHRSVSWYQQTPGQGLQFLFEYFSETQRNKGNFPGRFSGRQFSNSRSEMNVSTLELGDSALYLCARRGGIANTGELFFGEGSRLTVL.